The clone carrying this T cell receptor beta chain was observed at least ten times. The antigen remains undetermined. Over 200 million TCR-beta sequences (from 15-18 subjects) were yielded by each sequencing run. TCRdb recomputed calls from the 5' RACE reads with MiXCR, one row per CDR3 protein. Of around 83,000 distinct CDR3 sequences listed, around an eighth are singletons. V was shortened by 6 bases and J by 1 base, with 7 bases between the two germline ends. Germline V gene lookup returns CDR1 SGHRS and CDR2 YFSETQ. There are 13 residues in the CDR3. The data are from a study of neurological immune-mediated disorders. Broader study findings: No expanded-clone CDR3 amino acid sequence recurred across subjects, suggesting private TCR-beta repertoires. HTLV-1-associated myelopathy had the most TCR clonal expansion, and multiple sclerosis had the least, less than healthy controls.

A blood bank in Maryland, USA, provided the volunteers who served as healthy controls. V gene TRBV5-1 combines with J gene TRBJ2-2; the D is unclear. Sample: PBMCs. The TCR originated in a woman between 45 and 60 years old in good health. As DNA, the CDR3 is TGCGCCAGCACCTATAGGAACACCGGGGAGCTGTTTTTT. It codes for CASTYRNTGELFF.